A single sample is the source of the 21 T cell receptor beta chains below, sequenced in a study of response to subunit inactivated influenza vaccine. TCRdb re-called the RT-PCR reads with MiXCR, one entry per CDR3 protein. The profile shows almost 250,000 distinct CDR3 sequences, 12% of them singletons. This specimen consisted of non-naive T cells sorted from PBMCs, obtained less than 15 days before vaccination. Receptors originate from a man in his fifties or sixties who received an inactivated influenza vaccine.

This clonotype was counted between two and nine times. The V and J genes are TRBV12-3 or TRBV12-4 and TRBJ2-3; no clear D gene. This CDR3 is 15 amino acids long. V was shortened by 2 bases and J by 0 bases, with 9 bases between the two germline ends. As DNA, the CDR3 is TGTGCCAGCAGTTTAATGGGTCCTAGCACAGATACGCAGTATTTT. Encoded protein: CASSLMGPSTDTQYF.

V is TRBV6-2 or TRBV6-3 and J is TRBJ2-6; the D gene could be TRBD1 or TRBD2 (5 bases each). Germline CDR1 and CDR2: MNHEY and SVGEGT. The CDR3 contains 17 residues. The germline V and J ends were trimmed by 6 bases and 1 base, with 16 bases remaining between them. The CDR3 spells CASRSGGTPSGANVLTF. CDR3 bases: TGTGCCAGCAGATCCGGTGGGACCCCATCTGGGGCCAACGTCCTGACTTTC.

This rearrangement joins TRBV6-2 or TRBV6-3 to TRBJ2-4; D gene ambiguous. Deletions cut 2 bases from V and 6 bases from J, with 11 bases between. This CDR3 has 14 residues. Germline CDR1 MNHEY, CDR2 SVGEGT. CDR3 nucleotides: TGTGCCAGCAGTTACGCCCCCCGAGGAAACATTCAGTACTTC. Translated, it gives CASSYAPRGNIQYF.

This chain uses TRBV27 with TRBJ2-6, with D possibly TRBD1 on 6 matching bases. The CDR3 covers 16 residues. Trimming took 8 bases from V and 0 from J, leaving 14 bases between them. Germline V gene lookup returns CDR1 MNHEY and CDR2 SMNVEV (reference sequence). The CDR3 spells CASSGVGTSGANVLTF. As DNA, the CDR3 is TGTGCCAGCTCAGGGGTTGGGACCTCTGGGGCCAACGTCCTGACTTTC.

The V call is TRBV10-3, the J call TRBJ1-1; the D gene is possibly TRBD1 (5 bases). Trimming cost V 2 bases and J 1 base, with 11 bases left between them. The CDR3 is 15 residues long. Germline V gives CDR1 ENHRY, CDR2 SYGVKD. The CDR3 DNA follows: TGTGCCATCAGTGAGGAGGGACGGACGAACACTGAAGCTTTCTTT. Its translation is CAISEEGRTNTEAFF.

Sample share makes this clonotype medium-sized (0.01 to 0.1%). The V gene is TRBV7-8, the J gene TRBJ2-1; 7 positions agree with TRBD1. The CDR3 consists of 15 residues. V shed 2 bases, J shed 4 bases, and the junction held 5 bases outside the gene matches. CDR1 and CDR2 from the germline V gene are SGHVS and FQNEAQ. The CDR3: CASSLRGQPYNEQFF. In DNA form, the CDR3 reads TGTGCCAGCAGCTTAAGGGGACAGCCTTACAATGAGCAGTTCTTC.

V and J are TRBV30 and TRBJ2-3; 9 bases align to TRBD1. The CDR3 spans 14 residues. Germline values: CDR1 GTSNPN, CDR2 SVGIG (reference sequence). V was clipped by 3 bases and J by 2 bases; unmatched bases: 3. CDR3 DNA sequence: TGTGCCTGGAGAACAGGGGGCCACACAGATACGCAGTATTTT. It yields the protein CAWRTGGHTDTQYF.

This clonotype was observed a few times. The V and J genes are TRBV7-2 and TRBJ1-5, with D perhaps matching TRBD1 (5 bases). Trimming took off 1 base at V and 1 base at J, with 11 bases between the two ends. There are 16 residues in the CDR3. CDR1 is SGHTA, CDR2 FQGNSA, per germline. The CDR3 coding sequence is TGTGCCAGCAGCTTAGGGCGGGCAGGGAGCAATCAGCCCCAGCATTTT. It translates to CASSLGRAGSNQPQHF.

This clonotype has only a few counts. A read error may account for a junction end that differs from germline. The chain uses TRBV28 and TRBJ2-3; D not resolved. The CDR3 is 13 residues long. Per the germline V gene, CDR1 is MDHEN and CDR2 is SYDVKM. The CDR3 region is CACSSTYTDTQYF. CDR3 coding DNA: TGTGCCTGCAGTTCGACATACACAGATACGCAGTATTTT.

The chain couples TRBV7-9 to TRBJ2-1; 10 bases map to TRBD2. Germline trimming cut 2 bases from V and 8 bases from J; bases unmatched to any gene: 12. Germline CDR1 SEHNR, CDR2 FQNEAQ (reference sequence). This CDR3 is built from 17 residues. The CDR3 loop is CASSLKKSSGSRDEQFF. The CDR3 coding sequence is TGTGCCAGCAGCTTAAAGAAGTCTAGCGGGAGCAGGGATGAGCAGTTCTTC.

This clonotype was detected ten times or more. The chain carries TRBV12-3 or TRBV12-4 and TRBJ1-1, with 7 bases fitting TRBD1. V gave up 2 bases and J gave up 4 bases; unmatched junction bases: 7. This CDR3 is built from 15 residues. CDR3 nucleotide sequence: TGTGCCAGCAGTTTATCATTGGCAGGGGGCACTGAAGCTTTCTTT. Translation: CASSLSLAGGTEAFF.

The chain couples TRBV4-3 to TRBJ2-1, with D possibly TRBD1 on 5 matching bases. V was shortened by 4 bases and J by 7 bases, with 11 bases between the two germline ends. The CDR3 has 13 amino acids. CDR1 is LGHNA and CDR2 is YSLEER in the germline V gene. CDR3 nucleotides: TGCGCCAGCAGCCGCCTCCAGGGAAATGAGCAGTTCTTC. This gives the protein CASSRLQGNEQFF.

This clonotype was found many times. The limits of the CDR3 on the DNA are not certain, so only TCRdb's listed CDR3 is given. This chain connects TRBV4-2 to TRBJ2-2; TRBD2 was called by the table and not checked on the DNA. The CDR3 adds up to 17 amino acids, both ends counted. Germline assignment: CDR1 LGHNA and CDR2 YNFKEQ. This CDR3 reads CASSQEILAQNTGELFF.

The CDR3 loop is CASSEYSYEQYF. The DNA for the CDR3 is TGTGCCAGCAGTGAATACTCCTACGAGCAGTACTTC. The V and J genes are TRBV25-1 and TRBJ2-7; D is undetermined. This CDR3 comprises 12 residues. The germline gives CDR1 MGHDK, CDR2 SYGVNS. V lost 0 bases and J 0 bases, leaving 0 bases between the germline ends.

Many counts were recorded for this clonotype. The chain carries TRBV6-1 and TRBJ1-2, with unresolved D. Germline V gene sequence: CDR1 MNHNS, CDR2 SASEGT. Trimming pared 6 bases from V and 2 bases from J, leaving 13 bases between. The CDR3 runs to 14 residues. CDR3 nucleotide sequence: TGTGCCAGCAGCCCCTTTGGTGGAAACTATGGCTACACCTTC. This translates into CASSPFGGNYGYTF.

This clonotype has only a few counts. This chain uses TRBV12-3 or TRBV12-4 with TRBJ2-3; D possibly corresponds to TRBD2 (5 bases). With 6 bases removed from V and 10 bases from J, the gap between germline ends came to 14 bases. The CDR3 has 12 amino acids. This CDR3 reads CASSPSGRAQYF. The DNA for the CDR3 is TGTGCCAGCAGCCCTAGTGGGAGAGCGCAGTATTTT.

A few counts support this clonotype. The chain recombines TRBV7-2 with TRBJ2-7, with 8 bases lining up with TRBD1. The V gene's germline CDR1 is SGHTA and CDR2 FQGNSA. The CDR3 consists of 12 residues. V dropped 5 bases and J dropped 6; count of bases not matched to a gene: 3. The CDR3 is CASSPTGGEQYF. DNA of the CDR3: TGTGCCAGCAGCCCCACAGGGGGCGAGCAGTACTTC.

This clonotype was detected a few times. The genes are TRBV20-1 and TRBJ2-1; D not certain. The CDR3 length is 12 residues. In germline, CDR1 is DFQATT, CDR2 SNEGSKA (reference sequence). Trimming pared 1 base from V and 4 bases from J, leaving 5 bases between. CDR3 region: CSARVLYNEQFF. CDR3 coding DNA: TGCAGTGCTAGAGTACTATACAATGAGCAGTTCTTC.

The sample holds many counts of this clonotype. The J gene is TRBJ2-7, the V gene TRBV7-2, with 9 bases aligning to TRBD1. Germline CDR1 is SGHTA and CDR2 is FQGNSA. Trimming at V came to 5 bases and at J to 4 bases, leaving 6 bases not matched to a gene. The CDR3 consists of 14 residues. The CDR3 sequence: CASSPRTGDYEQYF. The CDR3 DNA is TGTGCCAGCAGCCCCCGGACAGGGGATTACGAGCAGTACTTC. The variable domain in full, completed from reference TRBV7-2 and TRBJ2-7, reads GAGVSQSPSNKVTEKGKDVELRCDPISGHTALYWYRQSLGQGLEFLIYFQGNSAPDKSGLPSDRFSAERTGGSVSTLTIQRTQQEDSAVYLCASSPRTGDYEQYFGPGTRLTVT.

This clonotype was observed a few times. This sequence joins TRBV29-1 and TRBJ2-3, with D possibly being TRBD2 (6 bases). Trimming stripped 5 bases from V and 2 bases from J, with 11 bases between. Germline CDR1 SQVTM, CDR2 ANQGSEA. This CDR3 has 13 amino acids. CDR3 nucleotides: TGCAGCGTTAGTGGGAGGATCACAGATACGCAGTATTTT. This gives the protein CSVSGRITDTQYF.

The rearrangement links TRBV29-1 to TRBJ1-1, with a possible D match to TRBD1 (6 bases). The CDR3 spans 14 residues. Germline V gene data show CDR1 as SQVTM and CDR2 as ANQGSEA. V was trimmed by 6 bases and J by 1 base, leaving 15 bases between them. CDR3 loop: CSVISIGGNTEAFF. As DNA, the CDR3 is TGCAGCGTGATATCTATAGGGGGGAACACTGAAGCTTTCTTT.